This section outlines one TCR beta chain sequence together with its context. Repertoires were generated with immunoSEQ multiplex PCR, while TCRdb's copy carries only in-frame clones and drops some. The repertoire has approximately 2.1 million clones, 85% to 95% of them found once; the top ten carry under 0.45%. These data belong to a study of shared clonotypes between healthy human individuals. Looked up from germline, CDR1 is KGHSH and CDR2 is LQKENI. V was shortened by 5 bases and J by 3 bases, with 10 bases between the two germline ends. The CDR3 has 14 residues. The receptor was derived from a man younger than 30 in good health. Some clones in this sample may be carry-over from other donors' samples. Sequenced material: naive CD4+ T cells from PBMCs. Subset specified: CD45RA+ positively selected. V gene TRBV18 combines with J gene TRBJ2-2, with a possible D match to TRBD1 (6 bases). Written as DNA, the CDR3 is TGTGCCAGCTCAGCCCAGGGGTACACCGGGGAGCTGTTTTTT. Encoded protein: CASSAQGYTGELFF.